The rows below give T cell receptor beta chains drawn from one sample of a study of OX40 agonist ivuxolimab in advanced cancers. The protocol was immunoSEQ multiplex PCR, while the TCRdb copy is restricted to in-frame clones and leaves out a portion. In the table there are about 58,000 clones, 75% to 90% of which are singletons. Sequencing used CD4+ or CD8+ T cells sorted from blood, obtained in a trial of the OX40 agonist ivuxolimab. Source of these receptors: an adult with an advanced solid tumor such as melanoma, head and neck, liver or kidney cancer. Both conserved end residues are part of each CDR3. The order of the fields is V gene, CDR3 length, J gene, clone size, D gene, CDR3 DNA, CDR3 protein. The D gene is left open where the match is weak. Some rows mark clone size as missing; the rest say once, few, many or name a class of expanded clone.

V gene: TRBV10-3; CDR3 length: 13; J gene: TRBJ1-6; clone size: -; D gene: -; CDR3 DNA: TGTGCCATCACCAGTCTTGAGAATTCACCCCTCCACTTT; CDR3 protein: CAITSLENSPLHF
V gene: TRBV6-6; CDR3 length: 12; J gene: TRBJ2-2; clone size: -; D gene: -; CDR3 DNA: TGTGCCAGCAGTCCTCTGGGCGGGGAGCTGTTTTTT; CDR3 protein: CASSPLGGELFF
V gene: TRBV30; CDR3 length: 11; J gene: TRBJ2-1; clone size: few; D gene: -; CDR3 DNA: TGTGCCTGGACAGGGGATAATGAGCAGTTCTTC; CDR3 protein: CAWTGDNEQFF
V gene: TRBV11-2; CDR3 length: 17; J gene: TRBJ2-7; clone size: -; D gene: -; CDR3 DNA: TGTGCCAGCAGCTTAGAGGCGGTGTGGAGGTTAGGCTACGAGCAGTACTTC; CDR3 protein: CASSLEAVWRLGYEQYF
V gene: TRBV7-2; CDR3 length: 14; J gene: TRBJ2-5; clone size: -; D gene: -; CDR3 DNA: TGTGCCAGCAGCTTGCGGGTTCGCCAAGAGACCCAGTACTTC; CDR3 protein: CASSLRVRQETQYF
V gene: TRBV19; CDR3 length: 17; J gene: TRBJ1-1; clone size: -; D gene: TRBD1; CDR3 DNA: TGTGCCAGTAGTACCCCAACAGGGGTGACATTGGGCACTGAAGCTTTCTTT; CDR3 protein: CASSTPTGVTLGTEAFF
V gene: TRBV28; CDR3 length: 14; J gene: TRBJ1-1; clone size: once; D gene: -; CDR3 DNA: TGTGCCAGCACCGGCAGGCTAAAAAACACTGAAGCTTTCTTT; CDR3 protein: CASTGRLKNTEAFF
V gene: TRBV5-5; CDR3 length: 12; J gene: TRBJ2-2; clone size: few; D gene: -; CDR3 DNA: TGTGCCAGCACCGTTGGCACCGGGGAGCTGTTTTTT; CDR3 protein: CASTVGTGELFF
V gene: TRBV28; CDR3 length: 14; J gene: TRBJ2-7; clone size: -; D gene: -; CDR3 DNA: TGTGCCAGCAGTGAGACAGGGAGGTCATACGAGCAGTACTTC; CDR3 protein: CASSETGRSYEQYF
V gene: TRBV5-8; CDR3 length: 15; J gene: TRBJ2-7; clone size: -; D gene: TRBD1; CDR3 DNA: TGTGCCAGCAGCCAGACAGGGGGTGTAGTCTACGAGCAGTACTTC; CDR3 protein: CASSQTGGVVYEQYF
V gene: TRBV27; CDR3 length: 13; J gene: TRBJ1-4; clone size: -; D gene: -; CDR3 DNA: TGTGCCAGCAGTTTTTCGGGGTATGAAAAACTGTTTTTT; CDR3 protein: CASSFSGYEKLFF
V gene: TRBV6-6; CDR3 length: 16; J gene: TRBJ1-5; clone size: -; D gene: -; CDR3 DNA: TGTGCCAGCAGTTACTCCATCCGGGACAGCAATCAGCCCCAGCATTTT; CDR3 protein: CASSYSIRDSNQPQHF
V gene: TRBV7-9; CDR3 length: 14; J gene: TRBJ1-1; clone size: -; D gene: TRBD1; CDR3 DNA: TGTGCCAGCAGCTTAATGACAGGGCACACTGAAGCTTTCTTT; CDR3 protein: CASSLMTGHTEAFF
V gene: TRBV5-1; CDR3 length: 15; J gene: TRBJ2-1; clone size: -; D gene: TRBD2; CDR3 DNA: TGCGCCAGCAGCAGAATAGCGGGAGATTCGCGTGAGCAGTTCTTC; CDR3 protein: CASSRIAGDSREQFF
V gene: TRBV7-2; CDR3 length: 15; J gene: TRBJ2-7; clone size: few; D gene: -; CDR3 DNA: TGTGCCAGCAGCTTAATAGCGGTGAGCTCCTACGAGCAGTACTTC; CDR3 protein: CASSLIAVSSYEQYF
V gene: TRBV7-2; CDR3 length: 12; J gene: TRBJ2-1; clone size: -; D gene: TRBD2; CDR3 DNA: TGTGCCAGCAGCGCGAGCGGGACTGAGCAGTTCTTC; CDR3 protein: CASSASGTEQFF
V gene: TRBV5-1; CDR3 length: 13; J gene: TRBJ1-1; clone size: -; D gene: -; CDR3 DNA: TGCGCCAGCAGACTTGACAGCACCACTGAAGCTTTCTTT; CDR3 protein: CASRLDSTTEAFF
V gene: TRBV6-5; CDR3 length: 16; J gene: TRBJ2-1; clone size: -; D gene: TRBD2; CDR3 DNA: TGTGCCAGCAGTTACGTGGGAGGGACCCCCTACAATGAGCAGTTCTTC; CDR3 protein: CASSYVGGTPYNEQFF
V gene: TRBV7-2; CDR3 length: 15; J gene: TRBJ2-7; clone size: -; D gene: -; CDR3 DNA: TGTGCCAGCAGCTCAGCAGGGGGGGCTAGCTACGAGCAGTACTTC; CDR3 protein: CASSSAGGASYEQYF
V gene: TRBV11-2; CDR3 length: 12; J gene: TRBJ1-3; clone size: -; D gene: -; CDR3 DNA: TGTGCCAGCAGCTTAGCAGGAAACACCATATATTTT; CDR3 protein: CASSLAGNTIYF
V gene: TRBV15; CDR3 length: 15; J gene: TRBJ2-6; clone size: -; D gene: -; CDR3 DNA: TGTGCCACCGTGGGGTCGGGCAGTGAAGCCAACGTCCTGACTTTC; CDR3 protein: CATVGSGSEANVLTF
V gene: TRBV7-9; CDR3 length: 14; J gene: TRBJ1-2; clone size: -; D gene: TRBD1; CDR3 DNA: TGTGCCAGCAGCTTAGAAGCAGGGGGGTTAGGCTACACCTTC; CDR3 protein: CASSLEAGGLGYTF
V gene: TRBV7-2; CDR3 length: 15; J gene: TRBJ2-3; clone size: -; D gene: -; CDR3 DNA: TGTGCCAGCAGCTTGGACTCCCCGGTACGCGATACGCAGTATTTT; CDR3 protein: CASSLDSPVRDTQYF
V gene: TRBV29-1; CDR3 length: 13; J gene: TRBJ2-2; clone size: few; D gene: TRBD2; CDR3 DNA: TGCAGCGGAGGACTAGCGGGCACCGGGGAGCTGTTTTTT; CDR3 protein: CSGGLAGTGELFF
V gene: TRBV29-1; CDR3 length: 15; J gene: TRBJ2-3; clone size: -; D gene: TRBD2; CDR3 DNA: TGCAGCGGGACCACGGGACTAGACGCCACAGATACGCAGTATTTT; CDR3 protein: CSGTTGLDATDTQYF
V gene: TRBV10-3; CDR3 length: 13; J gene: TRBJ1-1; clone size: -; D gene: -; CDR3 DNA: TGTGCCATCAGTGAGTCGGGGAGCACTGAAGCTTTCTTT; CDR3 protein: CAISESGSTEAFF
V gene: TRBV30; CDR3 length: 15; J gene: TRBJ2-5; clone size: once; D gene: -; CDR3 DNA: TGTGCCTGGAGTGTAATCGCCGGGCTTCAAGAGACCCAGTACTTC; CDR3 protein: CAWSVIAGLQETQYF
V gene: TRBV2; CDR3 length: 15; J gene: TRBJ1-5; clone size: -; D gene: -; CDR3 DNA: TGTGCCAGCAGTGAAGGGGGGAGGAGCAATCAGCCCCAGCATTTT; CDR3 protein: CASSEGGRSNQPQHF
V gene: TRBV10-3; CDR3 length: 11; J gene: TRBJ2-7; clone size: -; D gene: -; CDR3 DNA: TGTGCCATCAGCGCGGGCCACGAGCAGTACTTC; CDR3 protein: CAISAGHEQYF
V gene: TRBV29-1; CDR3 length: 12; J gene: TRBJ1-4; clone size: -; D gene: -; CDR3 DNA: TGCAGCGTTGGTAGGGCGGGTGAAAAACTGTTTTTT; CDR3 protein: CSVGRAGEKLFF
V gene: TRBV9; CDR3 length: 18; J gene: TRBJ2-1; clone size: -; D gene: TRBD2; CDR3 DNA: TGTGCCAGCAGCCCGGGCCTTAGGGTTAGCGGGCTATACAATGAGCAGTTCTTC; CDR3 protein: CASSPGLRVSGLYNEQFF
V gene: TRBV7-2; CDR3 length: 16; J gene: TRBJ1-1; clone size: -; D gene: -; CDR3 DNA: TGTGCCAGCAGATTACCCCCTGACGGAGTGAACACTGAAGCTTTCTTT; CDR3 protein: CASRLPPDGVNTEAFF
V gene: TRBV18; CDR3 length: 14; J gene: TRBJ2-3; clone size: -; D gene: TRBD2; CDR3 DNA: TGTGCCAGCTCACTTAGCGGGGCCGCGGATACGCAGTATTTT; CDR3 protein: CASSLSGAADTQYF